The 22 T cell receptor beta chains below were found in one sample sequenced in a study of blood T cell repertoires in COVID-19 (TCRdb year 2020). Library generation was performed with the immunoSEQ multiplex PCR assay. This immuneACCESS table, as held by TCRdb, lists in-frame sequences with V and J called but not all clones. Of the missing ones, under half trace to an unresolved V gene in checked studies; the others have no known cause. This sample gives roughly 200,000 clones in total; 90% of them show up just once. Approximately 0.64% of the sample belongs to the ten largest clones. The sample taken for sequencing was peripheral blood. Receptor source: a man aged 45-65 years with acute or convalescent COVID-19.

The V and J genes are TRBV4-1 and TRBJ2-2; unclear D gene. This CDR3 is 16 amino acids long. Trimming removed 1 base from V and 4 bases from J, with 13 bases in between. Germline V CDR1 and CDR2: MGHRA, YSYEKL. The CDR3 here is CASSQGAGRITGELFF. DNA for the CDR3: TGCGCCAGCAGCCAAGGGGCAGGCCGAATCACCGGGGAGCTGTTTTTT.

In DNA form, the CDR3 reads TGTGCCAGCTCACCAGTGGGCGTTGAAGCTTTCTTT. It codes for CASSPVGVEAFF. The chain combines TRBV18 with TRBJ1-1; D is ambiguous. The CDR3 length is 12 residues. V lost 2 bases and J 7 bases, leaving 8 bases between the germline ends. Per germline, CDR1 KGHSH and CDR2 LQKENI.

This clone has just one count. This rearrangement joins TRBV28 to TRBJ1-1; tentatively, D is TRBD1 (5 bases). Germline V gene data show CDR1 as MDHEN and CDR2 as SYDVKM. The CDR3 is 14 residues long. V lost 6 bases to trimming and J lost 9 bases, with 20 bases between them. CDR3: CASRGTGFALKAFF. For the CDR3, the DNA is TGTGCCAGCAGGGGAACAGGATTCGCCTTAAAAGCTTTCTTT.

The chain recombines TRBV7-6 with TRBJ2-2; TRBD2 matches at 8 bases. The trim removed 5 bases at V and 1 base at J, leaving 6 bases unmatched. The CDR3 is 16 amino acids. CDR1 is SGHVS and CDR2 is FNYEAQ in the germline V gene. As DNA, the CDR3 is TGTGCCAGCAGCCTAAGCGGGAGCGGGAACACCGGGGAGCTGTTTTTT. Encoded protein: CASSLSGSGNTGELFF.

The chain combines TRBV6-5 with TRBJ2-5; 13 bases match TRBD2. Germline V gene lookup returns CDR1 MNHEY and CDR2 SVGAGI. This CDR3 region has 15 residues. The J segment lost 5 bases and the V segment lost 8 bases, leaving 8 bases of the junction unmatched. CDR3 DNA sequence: TGTGCCAGCGGACTAGCGGGAGCGGTCGGGGAGACCCAGTACTTC. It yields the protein CASGLAGAVGETQYF.

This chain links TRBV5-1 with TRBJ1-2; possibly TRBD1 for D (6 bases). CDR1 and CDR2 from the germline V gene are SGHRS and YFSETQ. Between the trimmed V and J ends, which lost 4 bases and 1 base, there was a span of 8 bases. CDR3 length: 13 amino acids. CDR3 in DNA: TGCGCCAGCAGCCAACAGGGTAACTATGGCTACACCTTC. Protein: CASSQQGNYGYTF.

CDR3 coding DNA: TGCGCCAGCAGCCTAGGGGACAGTACTTATAACTATGGCTACACCTTC. It codes for CASSLGDSTYNYGYTF. The chain carries TRBV5-1 and TRBJ1-2, with 7 bases that match TRBD1. CDR3 size: 16 residues. Germline CDR1 is SGHRS and CDR2 is YFSETQ. The V gene end was trimmed by 4 bases and the J gene end by 1 base; junction bases not matched to a gene: 10.

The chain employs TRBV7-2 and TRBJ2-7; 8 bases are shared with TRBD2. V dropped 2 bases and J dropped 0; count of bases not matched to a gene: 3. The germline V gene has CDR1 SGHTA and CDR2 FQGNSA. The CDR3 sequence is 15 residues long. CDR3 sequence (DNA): TGTGCCAGCAGCTTATCTAGCGGGCTCTCCTACGAGCAGTACTTC. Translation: CASSLSSGLSYEQYF. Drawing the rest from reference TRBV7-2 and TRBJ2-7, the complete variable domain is GAGVSQSPSNKVTEKGKDVELRCDPISGHTALYWYRQSLGQGLEFLIYFQGNSAPDKSGLPSDRFSAERTGGSVSTLTIQRTQQEDSAVYLCASSLSSGLSYEQYFGPGTRLTVT.

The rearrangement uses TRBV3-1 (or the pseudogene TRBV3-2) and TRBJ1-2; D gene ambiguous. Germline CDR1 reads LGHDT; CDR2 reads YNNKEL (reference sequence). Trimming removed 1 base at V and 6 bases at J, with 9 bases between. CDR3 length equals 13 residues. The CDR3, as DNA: TGTGCCAGCAGCCAAGGAGGTCTCGATGGCTACACCTTC. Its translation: CASSQGGLDGYTF.

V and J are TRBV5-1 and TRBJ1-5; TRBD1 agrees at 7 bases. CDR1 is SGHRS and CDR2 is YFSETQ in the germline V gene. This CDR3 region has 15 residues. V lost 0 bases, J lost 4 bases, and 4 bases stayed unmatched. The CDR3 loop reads CASSLGDSPNQPQHF. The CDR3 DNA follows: TGCGCCAGCAGCTTGGGGGACAGCCCTAATCAGCCCCAGCATTTT.

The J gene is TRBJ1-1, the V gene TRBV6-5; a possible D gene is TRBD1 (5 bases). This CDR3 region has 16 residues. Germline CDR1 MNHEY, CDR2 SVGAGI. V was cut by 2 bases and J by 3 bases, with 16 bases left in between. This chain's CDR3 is CASSYGLQPGDTEAFF. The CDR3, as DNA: TGTGCCAGCAGTTACGGGCTCCAACCGGGGGACACTGAAGCTTTCTTT.

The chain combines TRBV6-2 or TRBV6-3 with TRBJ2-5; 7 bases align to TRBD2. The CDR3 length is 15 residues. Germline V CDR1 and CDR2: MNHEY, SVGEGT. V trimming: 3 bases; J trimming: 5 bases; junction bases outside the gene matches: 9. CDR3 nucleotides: TGTGCCAGCAGTTATGGTCCGGGGGGTCGGGAGACCCAGTACTTC. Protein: CASSYGPGGRETQYF.

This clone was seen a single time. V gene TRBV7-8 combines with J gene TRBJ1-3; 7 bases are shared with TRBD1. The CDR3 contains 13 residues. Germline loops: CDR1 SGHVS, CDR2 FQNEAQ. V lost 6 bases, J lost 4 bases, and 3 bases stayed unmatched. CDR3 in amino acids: CASRRDSGNTIYF. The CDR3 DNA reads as TGTGCCAGCAGGAGGGACAGCGGAAACACCATATATTTT. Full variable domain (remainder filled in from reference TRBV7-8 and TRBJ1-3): GAGVSQSPRYKVAKRGQDVALRCDPISGHVSLFWYQQALGQGPEFLTYFQNEAQLDKSGLPSDRFFAERPEGSVSTLKIQRTQQEDSAVYLCASRRDSGNTIYFGEGSWLTVV.

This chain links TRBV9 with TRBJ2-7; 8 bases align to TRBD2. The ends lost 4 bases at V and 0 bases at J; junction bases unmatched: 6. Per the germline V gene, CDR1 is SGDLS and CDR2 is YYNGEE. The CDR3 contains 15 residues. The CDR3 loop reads CASSLGGGNSYEQYF. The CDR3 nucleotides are TGTGCCAGCAGCCTCGGGGGGGGGAACTCCTACGAGCAGTACTTC.

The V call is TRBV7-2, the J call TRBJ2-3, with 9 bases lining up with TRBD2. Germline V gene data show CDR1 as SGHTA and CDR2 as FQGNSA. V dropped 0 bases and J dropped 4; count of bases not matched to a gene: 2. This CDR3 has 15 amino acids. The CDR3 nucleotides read TGTGCCAGCAGCTTAGCTAGCGGGAGAGCAGATACGCAGTATTTT. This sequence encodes CASSLASGRADTQYF.

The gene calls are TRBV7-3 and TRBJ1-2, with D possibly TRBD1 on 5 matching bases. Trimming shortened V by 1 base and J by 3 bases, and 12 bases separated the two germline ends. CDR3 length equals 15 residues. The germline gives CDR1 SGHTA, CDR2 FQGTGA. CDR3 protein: CASSLRGGGDYGYTF. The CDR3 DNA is TGTGCCAGCAGCTTAAGAGGTGGGGGGGACTATGGCTACACCTTC.

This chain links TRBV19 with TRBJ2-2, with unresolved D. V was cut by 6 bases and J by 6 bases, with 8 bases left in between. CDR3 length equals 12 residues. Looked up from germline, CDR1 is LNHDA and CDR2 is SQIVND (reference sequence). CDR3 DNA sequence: TGTGCCAGTAGCCCAACGGCCGGGGAGCTGTTTTTT. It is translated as CASSPTAGELFF.

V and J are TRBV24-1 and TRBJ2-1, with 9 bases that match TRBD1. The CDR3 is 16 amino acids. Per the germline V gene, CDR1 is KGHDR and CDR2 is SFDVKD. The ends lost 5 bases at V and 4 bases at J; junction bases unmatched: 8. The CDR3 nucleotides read TGTGCCACCAGTGGTCCCCCCGGGACAGGGTACAATGAGCAGTTCTTC. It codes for CATSGPPGTGYNEQFF.

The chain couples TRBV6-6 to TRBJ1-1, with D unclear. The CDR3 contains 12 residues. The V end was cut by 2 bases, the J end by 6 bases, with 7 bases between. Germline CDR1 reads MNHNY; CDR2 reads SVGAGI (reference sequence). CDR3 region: CASSYNSAEAFF. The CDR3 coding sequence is TGTGCCAGCAGTTACAATTCTGCTGAAGCTTTCTTT.

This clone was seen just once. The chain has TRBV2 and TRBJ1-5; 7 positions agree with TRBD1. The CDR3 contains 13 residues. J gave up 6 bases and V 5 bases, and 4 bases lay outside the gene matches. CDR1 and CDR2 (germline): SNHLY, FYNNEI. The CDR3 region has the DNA TGTGCCAGCAGTCCACAGGGGTTTCAGCCCCAGCATTTT. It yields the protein CASSPQGFQPQHF.

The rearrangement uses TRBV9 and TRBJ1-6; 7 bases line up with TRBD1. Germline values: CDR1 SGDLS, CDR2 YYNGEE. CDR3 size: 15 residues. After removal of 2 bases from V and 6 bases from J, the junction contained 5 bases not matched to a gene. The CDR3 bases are TGTGCCAGCAGCGTCTCAGGGACAGCTAATTCACCCCTCCACTTT. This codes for CASSVSGTANSPLHF. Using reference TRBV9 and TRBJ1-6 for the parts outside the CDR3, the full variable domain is DSGVTQTPKHLITATGQRVTLRCSPRSGDLSVYWYQQSLDQGLQFLIQYYNGEERAKGNILERFSAQQFPDLHSELNLSSLELGDSALYFCASSVSGTANSPLHFGNGTRLTVT.

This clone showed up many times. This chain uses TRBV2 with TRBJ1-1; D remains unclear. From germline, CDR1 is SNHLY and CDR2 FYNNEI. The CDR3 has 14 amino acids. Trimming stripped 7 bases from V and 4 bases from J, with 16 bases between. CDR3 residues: CASTRLTLGTEAFF. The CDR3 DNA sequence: TGTGCCAGCACGAGACTGACGCTCGGCACTGAAGCTTTCTTT.